What follows describes a single T cell receptor beta chain. Germline lookup yields CDR1 LNHDA and CDR2 SQIVND (reference sequence). The germline V and J ends were trimmed by 1 base and 10 bases, with 22 bases remaining between them. The CDR3 contains 16 residues. This sample stems from a study of PD-L1 blockade in urothelial cancer. Profiling relied on immunoSEQ multiplex PCR, and the TCRdb table lists in-frame clones only, not all of them. Among 35,000 or so clones listed, around four fifths were seen once. The receptor was derived from a man between 60 and 70 years old with urothelial cancer. This chain joins TRBV19 and TRBJ1-2, with D unresolved. This specimen was PBMCs, taken around atezolizumab (anti-PD-L1) treatment. The DNA for the CDR3 is TGTGCCAGTAGTATAGCCCCAAAAAGCGGGATTGGAGCCTACACCTTC. Protein product: CASSIAPKSGIGAYTF.